A selection of T cell receptor beta chains follows, all from one sample in a study of T cell responses to AZD1222 COVID-19 vaccine. The table came from immunoSEQ multiplex PCR; TCRdb's copy has only in-frame clones and leaves some out. Of about 120,000 clones listed, roughly 90% are singletons. The specimen was peripheral blood, collected 28 days after the second AZD1222 dose. All receptors come from an adult who received the AZD1222 COVID-19 vaccine. Each CDR3 is given with its conserved first and last residue. A D gene is named only where the DNA matches it firmly. Clone size, where shown, is once, few, many, or a class for clones that have expanded.

v_call,j_call,clone_size,d_call,cdr3_aa,cdr3_nt
TRBV27,TRBJ1-3,NA,NA,CASRGAGGTGNTIYF,TGTGCCAGCAGGGGGGCCGGGGGGACTGGAAACACCATATATTTT
TRBV9,TRBJ1-4,NA,NA,CASNRGRTNEKLFF,TGTGCCAGCAACCGAGGGCGCACTAATGAAAAACTGTTTTTT
TRBV7-2,TRBJ2-3,NA,NA,CASSFQSTDTQYF,TGTGCCAGCAGCTTCCAGAGCACAGATACGCAGTATTTT
TRBV6-4,TRBJ2-7,few,NA,CASSDSICDRGAASYEQYF,TGTGCCAGCAGTGACTCGATCTGTGATCGGGGGGCGGCCTCCTACGAGCAGTACTTC
TRBV5-1,TRBJ2-7,NA,TRBD1,CASSVGTGTYEQYF,TGCGCCAGCAGCGTAGGGACAGGGACCTACGAGCAGTACTTC
TRBV9,TRBJ2-7,NA,NA,CASSVGPGQPYEQYF,TGTGCCAGCAGCGTAGGGCCCGGACAGCCCTACGAGCAGTACTTC
TRBV19,TRBJ2-1,once,NA,CASSIGQDQFF,TGTGCCAGTAGTATCGGGCAGGACCAGTTCTTC
TRBV7-7,TRBJ2-5,once,TRBD2,CASSAGGGFGETQYF,TGTGCCAGCAGCGCTGGGGGAGGGTTCGGGGAGACCCAGTACTTC
TRBV5-4,TRBJ1-2,NA,NA,CASSLDSIGYGYTF,TGTGCCAGCAGCTTGGACTCCATCGGCTATGGCTACACCTTC
TRBV5-1,TRBJ1-2,NA,TRBD1,CASSTGTGYGYTF,TGCGCCAGCAGCACCGGGACAGGGTATGGCTACACCTTC
TRBV28,TRBJ2-2,NA,NA,CASSKNLAELFF,TGTGCCAGCAGTAAAAACTTGGCGGAGCTGTTTTTT
TRBV7-8,TRBJ2-5,NA,TRBD2,CASSTRLARRETQYF,TGTGCCAGCAGCACGCGACTAGCGAGGAGAGAGACCCAGTACTTC
TRBV5-1,TRBJ1-2,NA,NA,CASSLGDTGNYGYTF,TGCGCCAGCAGCTTGGGAGATACAGGAAACTATGGCTACACCTTC
TRBV29-1,TRBJ1-2,NA,NA,CSVVVGDGYTF,TGCAGCGTTGTAGTTGGGGATGGCTACACCTTC
TRBV7-9,TRBJ1-2,NA,NA,CASSLGLNSYGYTF,TGTGCCAGCAGCTTAGGGCTCAATTCCTATGGCTACACCTTC
TRBV7-9,TRBJ1-4,NA,TRBD1,CASSRRTGGTNEKLFF,TGTGCCAGCAGCCGACGGACAGGTGGAACTAATGAAAAACTGTTTTTT
TRBV7-9,TRBJ1-2,NA,NA,CASSLGADSPASYGYTF,TGTGCCAGCAGCTTAGGGGCTGACAGTCCCGCGAGTTATGGCTACACCTTC
TRBV7-3,TRBJ2-5,NA,NA,CASSYGPRGETQYF,TGTGCCAGCAGCTATGGTCCGAGGGGAGAGACCCAGTACTTC
TRBV18,TRBJ1-1,once,NA,CASSPMGMNTEAFF,TGTGCCAGCTCACCGATGGGGATGAACACTGAAGCTTTCTTT
TRBV24-1,TRBJ1-2,NA,NA,CATSSWGRGYTF,TGTGCCACCAGTAGCTGGGGGCGAGGCTACACCTTC
TRBV4-2,TRBJ2-1,once,NA,CASSQALIARGGYNEQFF,TGTGCCAGCAGCCAAGCCCTTATCGCCCGAGGGGGGTACAATGAGCAGTTCTTC
TRBV7-9,TRBJ2-5,few,NA,CASTSLSTETQYF,TGTGCCAGCACCTCCCTGAGCACGGAGACCCAGTACTTC
TRBV15,TRBJ2-5,NA,TRBD2,CATSRDPGAGGRETQYF,TGTGCCACCAGCAGAGATCCCGGAGCGGGGGGGCGTGAGACCCAGTACTTC
TRBV3-1/TRBV3-2,TRBJ1-1,once,TRBD1,CASSQFRQGMDTEAFF,TGTGCCAGCAGCCAATTCCGACAGGGAATGGATACTGAAGCTTTCTTT
TRBV7-2,TRBJ2-7,NA,NA,CASSQAQVYEQYF,TGTGCCAGCAGCCAAGCCCAGGTTTACGAGCAGTACTTC
TRBV4-1,TRBJ2-1,NA,TRBD2,CASSQGTSGGYNEQFF,TGCGCCAGCAGCCAGGGGACTAGCGGGGGTTACAATGAGCAGTTCTTC
TRBV19,TRBJ1-1,NA,NA,CASSIDRTGTSFNTEAFF,TGTGCCAGTAGTATAGACCGCACAGGGACCTCCTTTAACACTGAAGCTTTCTTT
TRBV4-3,TRBJ1-2,few,NA,CASSARPTDTGGYTF,TGCGCCAGCAGCGCGCGACCCACAGATACGGGCGGCTACACCTTC
TRBV7-3,TRBJ2-7,NA,NA,CASSYTGTSYEQYF,TGTGCCAGCAGCTACACAGGGACCTCCTACGAGCAGTACTTC
TRBV25-1,TRBJ1-5,NA,TRBD1,CASSERGDRPNQPQHF,TGTGCCAGCAGTGAGAGAGGGGACAGACCAAATCAGCCCCAGCATTTT
TRBV7-9,TRBJ1-2,NA,NA,CASSLALRDGYTF,TGTGCCAGCAGCTTAGCCCTAAGGGATGGCTACACCTTC
TRBV5-1,TRBJ2-3,once,NA,CASSLADRPDTQYF,TGCGCCAGCAGCTTGGCCGATCGGCCAGATACGCAGTATTTT